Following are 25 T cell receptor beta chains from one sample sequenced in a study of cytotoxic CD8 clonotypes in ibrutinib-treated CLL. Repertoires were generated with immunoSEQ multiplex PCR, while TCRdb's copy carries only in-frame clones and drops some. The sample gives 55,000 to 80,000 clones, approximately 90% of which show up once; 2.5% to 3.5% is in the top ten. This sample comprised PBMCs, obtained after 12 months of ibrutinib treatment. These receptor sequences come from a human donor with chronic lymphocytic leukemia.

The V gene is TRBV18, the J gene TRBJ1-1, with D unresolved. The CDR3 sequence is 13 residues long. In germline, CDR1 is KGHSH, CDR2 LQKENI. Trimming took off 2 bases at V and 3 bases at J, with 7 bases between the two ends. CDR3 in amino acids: CASSPSGDTEAFF. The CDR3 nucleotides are TGTGCCAGCTCACCAAGCGGGGACACTGAAGCTTTCTTT. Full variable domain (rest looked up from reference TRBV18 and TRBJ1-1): NAGVMQNPRHLVRRRGQEARLRCSPMKGHSHVYWYRQLPEEGLKFMVYLQKENIIDESGMPKERFSAEFPKEGPSILRIQQVVRGDSAAYFCASSPSGDTEAFFGQGTRLTVV.

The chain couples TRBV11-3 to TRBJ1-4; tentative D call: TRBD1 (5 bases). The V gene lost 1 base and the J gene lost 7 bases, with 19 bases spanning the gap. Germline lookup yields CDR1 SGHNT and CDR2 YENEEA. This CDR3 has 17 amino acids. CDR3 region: CASSLGAVGEGSEKLFF. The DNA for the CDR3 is TGTGCCAGCAGCTTAGGGGCAGTCGGTGAGGGGAGTGAAAAACTGTTTTTT.

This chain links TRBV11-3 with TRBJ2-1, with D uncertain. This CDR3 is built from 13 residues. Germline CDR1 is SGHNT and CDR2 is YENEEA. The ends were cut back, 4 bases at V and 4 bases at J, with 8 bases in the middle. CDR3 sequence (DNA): TGTGCCAGCAGCTCGAGCAGATACAATGAGCAGTTCTTC. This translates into CASSSSRYNEQFF.

CDR3 amino acids: CASSLGRGYGYTF. The CDR3 DNA is TGTGCCAGCAGCTTAGGCCGGGGGTATGGCTACACCTTC. The chain couples TRBV7-2 to TRBJ1-2; D might be TRBD1 (5 bases). Looked up from germline, CDR1 is SGHTA and CDR2 is FQGNSA. V lost 1 base and J 5 bases, leaving 8 bases between the germline ends. The CDR3 consists of 13 residues.

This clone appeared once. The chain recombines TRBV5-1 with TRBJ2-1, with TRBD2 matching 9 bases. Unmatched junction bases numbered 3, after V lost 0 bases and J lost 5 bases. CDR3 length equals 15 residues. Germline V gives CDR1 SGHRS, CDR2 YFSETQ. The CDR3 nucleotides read TGCGCCAGCAGCTTGGCTCTAGCGGGACACAATGAGCAGTTCTTC. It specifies CASSLALAGHNEQFF.

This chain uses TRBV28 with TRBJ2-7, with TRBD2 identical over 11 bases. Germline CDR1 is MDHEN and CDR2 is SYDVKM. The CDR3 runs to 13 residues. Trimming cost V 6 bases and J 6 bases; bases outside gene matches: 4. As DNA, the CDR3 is TGTGCCAGCAGAACTAGCGGGGGCAGCGAGCAGTACTTC. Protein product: CASRTSGGSEQYF.

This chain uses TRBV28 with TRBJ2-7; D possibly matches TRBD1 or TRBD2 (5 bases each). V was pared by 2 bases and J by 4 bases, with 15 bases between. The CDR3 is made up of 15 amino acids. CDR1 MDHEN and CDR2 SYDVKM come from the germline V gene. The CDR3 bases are TGTGCCAGCAGTTTAGGGGACCGGCCTGGGTACGAGCAGTACTTC. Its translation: CASSLGDRPGYEQYF.

The CDR3 reads CASSILRTTVGYTF. The DNA for the CDR3 is TGTGCCAGTAGTATACTCCGGACGACAGTAGGCTACACCTTC. This chain links TRBV19 with TRBJ1-2, with D tentatively TRBD1 (5 bases). Trimming removed 2 bases from V and 8 bases from J, with 15 bases in between. The CDR3 is made up of 14 amino acids. Germline CDR1 and CDR2: LNHDA and SQIVND (reference sequence).

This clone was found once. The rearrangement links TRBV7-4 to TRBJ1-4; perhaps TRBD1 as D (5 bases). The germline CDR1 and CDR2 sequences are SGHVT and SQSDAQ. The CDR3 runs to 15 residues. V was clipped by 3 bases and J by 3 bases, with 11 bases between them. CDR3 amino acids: CASSLIQVANEKLFF. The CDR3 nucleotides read TGTGCCAGCAGCTTGATACAGGTAGCTAATGAAAAACTGTTTTTT.

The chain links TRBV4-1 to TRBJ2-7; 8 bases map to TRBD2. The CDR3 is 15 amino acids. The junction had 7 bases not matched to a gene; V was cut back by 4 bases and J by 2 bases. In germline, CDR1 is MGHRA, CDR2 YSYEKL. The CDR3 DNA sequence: TGCGCCAGCAGCCCAGCAATGGGACTAGCCTACGAGCAGTACTTC. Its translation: CASSPAMGLAYEQYF.

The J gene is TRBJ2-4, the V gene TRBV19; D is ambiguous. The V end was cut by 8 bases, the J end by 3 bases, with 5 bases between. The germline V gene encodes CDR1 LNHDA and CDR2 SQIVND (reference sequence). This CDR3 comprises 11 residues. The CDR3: CASELKNIQYF. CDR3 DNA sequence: TGTGCCAGTGAACTCAAAAACATTCAGTACTTC. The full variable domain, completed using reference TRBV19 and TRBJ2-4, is DGGITQSPKYLFRKEGQNVTLSCEQNLNHDAMYWYRQDPGQGLRLIYYSQIVNDFQKGDIAEGYSVSREKKESFPLTVTSAQKNPTAFYLCASELKNIQYFGAGTRLSVL.

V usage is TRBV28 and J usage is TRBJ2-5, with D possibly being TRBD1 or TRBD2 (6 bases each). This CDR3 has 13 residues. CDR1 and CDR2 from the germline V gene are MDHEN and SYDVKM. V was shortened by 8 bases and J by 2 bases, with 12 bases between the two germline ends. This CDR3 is CASCGTIQETQYF. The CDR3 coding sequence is TGTGCCAGCTGCGGGACAATACAAGAGACCCAGTACTTC. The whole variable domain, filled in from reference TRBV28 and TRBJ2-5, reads DVKVTQSSRYLVKRTGEKVFLECVQDMDHENMFWYRQDPGLGLRLIYFSYDVKMKEKGDIPEGYSVSREKKERFSLILESASTNQTSMYLCASCGTIQETQYFGPGTRLLVL.

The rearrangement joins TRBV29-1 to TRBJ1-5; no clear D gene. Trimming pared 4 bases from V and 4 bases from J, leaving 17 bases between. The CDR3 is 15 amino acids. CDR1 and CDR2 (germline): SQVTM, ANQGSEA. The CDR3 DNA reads TGCAGCGTTGTAGTGTCAGGTGAACCTAATCAGCCCCAGCATTTT. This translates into CSVVVSGEPNQPQHF.

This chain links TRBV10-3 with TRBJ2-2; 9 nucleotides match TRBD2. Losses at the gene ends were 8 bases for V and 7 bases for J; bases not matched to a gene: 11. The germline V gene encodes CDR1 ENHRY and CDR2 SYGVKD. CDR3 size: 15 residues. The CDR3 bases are TGTGCCATCGGGCGGGAGGGCCTTGGAAGCGGGGAGCTGTTTTTT. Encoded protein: CAIGREGLGSGELFF.

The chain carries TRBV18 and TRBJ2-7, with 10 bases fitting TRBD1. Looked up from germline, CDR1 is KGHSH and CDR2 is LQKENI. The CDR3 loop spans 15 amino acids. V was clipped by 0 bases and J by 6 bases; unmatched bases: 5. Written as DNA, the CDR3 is TGTGCCAGCTCACCACCGGGGACAGGGGTGAGCGAGCAGTACTTC. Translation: CASSPPGTGVSEQYF.

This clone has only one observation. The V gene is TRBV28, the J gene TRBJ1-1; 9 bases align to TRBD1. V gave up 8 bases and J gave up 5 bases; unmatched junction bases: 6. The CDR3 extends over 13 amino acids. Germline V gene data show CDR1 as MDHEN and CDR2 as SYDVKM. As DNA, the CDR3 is TGTGCCAGCGGAGGGACAGGGCGGACTGAAGCTTTCTTT. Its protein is CASGGTGRTEAFF.

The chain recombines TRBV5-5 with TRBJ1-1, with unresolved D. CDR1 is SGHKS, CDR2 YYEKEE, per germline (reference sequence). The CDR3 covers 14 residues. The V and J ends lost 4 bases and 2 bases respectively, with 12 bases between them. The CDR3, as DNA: TGTGCCAGCAGCCCTGTGTTACGAAACACTGAAGCTTTCTTT. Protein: CASSPVLRNTEAFF.

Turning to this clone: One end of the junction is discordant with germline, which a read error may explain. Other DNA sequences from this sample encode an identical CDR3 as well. The CDR3 nucleotides read TGCAGTGCTGGCCTCTACGAGCAGTCCTTC. It is translated as CSAGLYEQSF. The rearrangement links TRBV20-1 to TRBJ2-7; no definite D call. The CDR3 has 10 amino acids. From germline, CDR1 is DFQATT and CDR2 SNEGSKA (reference sequence).

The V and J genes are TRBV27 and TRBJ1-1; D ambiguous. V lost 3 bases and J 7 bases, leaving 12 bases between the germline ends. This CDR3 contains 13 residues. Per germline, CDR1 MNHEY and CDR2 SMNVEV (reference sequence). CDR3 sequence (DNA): TGTGCCAGCAGTTTGGGCCGTAATAATGAAGCTTTCTTT. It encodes CASSLGRNNEAFF.

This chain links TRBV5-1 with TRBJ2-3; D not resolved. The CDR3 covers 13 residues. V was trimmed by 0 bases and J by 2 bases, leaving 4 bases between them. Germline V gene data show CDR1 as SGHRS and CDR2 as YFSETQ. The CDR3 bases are TGCGCCAGCAGCTTGGCGGCCACAGATACGCAGTATTTT. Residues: CASSLAATDTQYF.

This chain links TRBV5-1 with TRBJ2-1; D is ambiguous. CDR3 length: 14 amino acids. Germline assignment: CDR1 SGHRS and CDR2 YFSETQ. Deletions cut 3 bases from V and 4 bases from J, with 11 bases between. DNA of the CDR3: TGCGCCAGCAGCTCCGCGCAGGTGTACAATGAGCAGTTCTTC. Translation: CASSSAQVYNEQFF.

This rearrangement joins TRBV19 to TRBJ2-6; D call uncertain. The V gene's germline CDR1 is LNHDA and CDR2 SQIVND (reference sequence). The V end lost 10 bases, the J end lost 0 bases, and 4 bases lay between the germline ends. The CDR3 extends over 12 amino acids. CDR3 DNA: TGTGCCACCATCTCTGGGGCCAACGTCCTGACTTTC. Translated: CATISGANVLTF.

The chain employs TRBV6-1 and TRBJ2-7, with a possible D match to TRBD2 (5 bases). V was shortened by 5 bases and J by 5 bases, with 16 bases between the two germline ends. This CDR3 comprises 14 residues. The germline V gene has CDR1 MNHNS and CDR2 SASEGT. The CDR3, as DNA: TGTGCCAGCAGTTTGAGACTAACGAGAGACGAGCAGTACTTC. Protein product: CASSLRLTRDEQYF.

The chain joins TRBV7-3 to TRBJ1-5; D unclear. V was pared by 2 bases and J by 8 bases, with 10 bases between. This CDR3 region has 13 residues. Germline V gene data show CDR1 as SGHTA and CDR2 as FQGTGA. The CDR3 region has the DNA TGTGCCAGCAGCTTAGGCCGGGTGAAGCCCCAGCATTTT. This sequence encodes CASSLGRVKPQHF.

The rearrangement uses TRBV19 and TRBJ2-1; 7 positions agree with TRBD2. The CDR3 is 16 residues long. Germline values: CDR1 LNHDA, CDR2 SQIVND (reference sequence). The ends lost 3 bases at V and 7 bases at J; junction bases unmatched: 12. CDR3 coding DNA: TGTGCCAGTAGTATGGGAACTAGGACTAGGTTAAATGAGCAGTTCTTC. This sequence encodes CASSMGTRTRLNEQFF.